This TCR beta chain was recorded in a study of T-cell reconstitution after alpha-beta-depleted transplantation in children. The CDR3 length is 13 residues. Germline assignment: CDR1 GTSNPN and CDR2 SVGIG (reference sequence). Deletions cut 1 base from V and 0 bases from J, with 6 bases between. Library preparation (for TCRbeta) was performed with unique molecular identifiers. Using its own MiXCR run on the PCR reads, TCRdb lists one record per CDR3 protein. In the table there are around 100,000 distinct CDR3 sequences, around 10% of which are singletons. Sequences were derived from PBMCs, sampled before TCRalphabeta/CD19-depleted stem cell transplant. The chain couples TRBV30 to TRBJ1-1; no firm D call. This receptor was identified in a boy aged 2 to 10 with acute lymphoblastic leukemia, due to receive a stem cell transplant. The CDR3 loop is CAWSGALNTEAFF. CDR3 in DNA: TGTGCCTGGAGTGGGGCGCTGAACACTGAAGCTTTCTTT.